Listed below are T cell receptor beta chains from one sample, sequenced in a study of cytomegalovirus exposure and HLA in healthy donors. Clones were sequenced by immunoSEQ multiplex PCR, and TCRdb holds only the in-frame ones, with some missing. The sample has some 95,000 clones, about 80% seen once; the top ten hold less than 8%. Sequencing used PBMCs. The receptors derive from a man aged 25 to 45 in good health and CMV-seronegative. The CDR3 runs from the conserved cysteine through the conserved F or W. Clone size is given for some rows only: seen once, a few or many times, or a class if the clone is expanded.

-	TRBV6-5	CASSYGGNYGYTF
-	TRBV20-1	CSAGPAEFF
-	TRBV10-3	CAISVGLATDTQYF
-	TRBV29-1	CSVEDWTGSYEQYF
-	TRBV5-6	CASSLIELNTGELFF
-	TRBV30	CAWSVLGGNTEAFF
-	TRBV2	CASSEILGSGVSGANVLTF
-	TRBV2	CASSEAGLRDPVAKNIQYF
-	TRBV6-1	CASGETGGADEQYF
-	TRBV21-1	CASRGGGLNTEAFF
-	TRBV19	CASRARDSSTYEQYF
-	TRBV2	CASSLGLAGGQETQYF
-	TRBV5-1	CASSLGHSNEQYF
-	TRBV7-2	CASSFLPPLGGYKNEQFF
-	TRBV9	CASSGDSGSGNTIYF
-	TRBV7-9	CASSSYRGLSDLRSIEQYF
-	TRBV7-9	CSSSLDVGGGFF
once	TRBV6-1	CASSQTYEQYF
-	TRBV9	CASSGTGWQETQYF
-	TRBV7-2	CASSLGGGLETQYF
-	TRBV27	CASSPLGAGGSTVTQYF
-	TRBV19	CASSIALASGGSYEQYF
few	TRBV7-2	CASSLGLAGGPGELFF
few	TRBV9	CASSVRGRTGANVLTF
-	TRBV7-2	CASSPGQGMGSPLHF
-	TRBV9	CASSPGTSGRARYEQYF
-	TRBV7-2	CASSRKGADGSYEQYF
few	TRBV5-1	CASSLGAGWSTDTQYF
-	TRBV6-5	CASSGGGEGEQYF
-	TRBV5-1	CASRSPGVERKLFF
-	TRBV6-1	CASLLRDRGSPLHF
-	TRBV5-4	CASTGIPNYGYTF
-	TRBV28	CASSSTSGGHEQYF
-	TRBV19	CASRRESGLQYEQYF
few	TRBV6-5	CASSYRRGPYNEQFF
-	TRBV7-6	CASSPRRTPMNEKLFF
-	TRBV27	CASSFRRGGAPLHF